This T cell receptor beta chain was sequenced in a study of blood T cell repertoires in COVID-19. On the study more broadly: Some COVID-19 samples were acute and others convalescent; all came from the United States, Italy and Spain. The cDNA or gDNA used as material had been derived from T cells, B-cell-depleted T cells, or PBMCs.

CDR1 is SNHLY, CDR2 FYNNEI, per germline. The V gene end was trimmed by 8 bases and the J gene end by 5 bases; junction bases not matched to a gene: 4. The CDR3 has 13 residues. Assay: immunoSEQ multiplex PCR; the TCRdb copy retains only in-frame clones and omits some. The sample yields approximately 400,000 clones, 70% to 85% seen once. Sequencing used peripheral blood. The chain employs TRBV2 and TRBJ2-3; 10 nucleotides line up with TRBD2. The receptor was derived from a human donor with acute or convalescent COVID-19. The donor label of this sample is uncertain. The CDR3 here is CASRWTSGDTQYF. CDR3 in DNA: TGTGCCAGCCGCTGGACTAGCGGAGATACGCAGTATTTT.